The 18 T cell receptor beta chains below were found in one sample sequenced in a study of CD8 T cells in Susac syndrome. Random hexamers were used to reverse transcribe the RNA input (roughly 0.5 to 1 ug). TCRdb re-analysed the immunoSEQ multiplex PCR reads in MiXCR, keeping a single row per CDR3 protein. The table includes about 180,000 distinct CDR3 sequences, 85% to 95% detected once. The sequenced sample consisted of CD4+ T cells from PBMCs. Source of these receptors: a human donor with Susac syndrome.

The chain recombines TRBV29-1 with TRBJ2-1; 8 bases agree with TRBD2. Germline CDR1 is SQVTM and CDR2 is ANQGSEA. The CDR3 is made up of 12 amino acids. V lost 7 bases and J lost 8; bases outside the gene matches: 7. CDR3 amino acids: CSGTGLGHEQFF. The CDR3 coding sequence is TGCAGCGGGACGGGACTAGGCCATGAGCAGTTCTTC.

V usage is TRBV12-3 or TRBV12-4 and J usage is TRBJ2-7; D is possibly TRBD2 (5 bases). The length of the CDR3 is 13 residues. The germline V and J ends were trimmed by 3 bases and 4 bases, with 10 bases remaining between them. The chain's CDR3 is CASSFGVGYEQYF. CDR3 sequence (DNA): TGTGCCAGCAGTTTCGGGGTAGGGTACGAGCAGTACTTC.

The chain uses TRBV10-3 and TRBJ1-1, with D possibly matching TRBD1 (5 bases). The V gene lost 4 bases and the J gene lost 5 bases, with 11 bases spanning the gap. CDR3 length: 13 residues. Germline CDR1 reads ENHRY; CDR2 reads SYGVKD. In nucleotides, the CDR3 is TGTGCCATCAGTGTGGGGGTAGGGACTGAAGCTTTCTTT. It yields the protein CAISVGVGTEAFF.

The J gene is TRBJ1-2, the V gene TRBV6-5; TRBD1 agrees at 8 bases. The V gene's germline CDR1 is MNHEY and CDR2 SVGAGI. This CDR3 is 13 amino acids long. V lost 8 bases and J lost 8; bases outside the gene matches: 10. The CDR3 region has the DNA TGTGCCAGCCAATTTGGGACAGGTACCGGCTACACCTTC. Encoded protein: CASQFGTGTGYTF.

The gene calls are TRBV12-5 and TRBJ2-1; 8 bases fit TRBD2. The CDR3 is made up of 16 amino acids. Germline CDR1 and CDR2: LGHNT and FRNRAP. The V segment lost 0 bases and the J segment 8 bases; nucleotides outside the gene matches: 9. The CDR3 coding sequence is TGTGCTAGTGGTTTGGTAACGGGGGGGGCAGGCGATGAGCAGTTCTTC. Encoded protein: CASGLVTGGAGDEQFF.

V is TRBV7-8 and J is TRBJ1-5, with 9 bases matching TRBD1. J gave up 3 bases and V 1 base, and 10 bases lay outside the gene matches. Germline V gene lookup returns CDR1 SGHVS and CDR2 FQNEAQ. The CDR3 covers 18 residues. CDR3 residues: CASSLVGQGINNNQPQHF. CDR3 DNA sequence: TGTGCCAGCAGCTTAGTGGGACAGGGAATAAACAACAATCAGCCCCAGCATTTT.

The V gene is TRBV3-1, the J gene TRBJ2-5; D not certain. CDR1 is LGHDT, CDR2 YNNKEL, per germline (reference sequence). Trimming removed 0 bases from V and 6 bases from J, with 8 bases in between. The CDR3 is made up of 13 amino acids. The CDR3 is CASSQEISKTQYF. CDR3 coding DNA: TGTGCCAGCAGCCAAGAGATCTCTAAGACCCAGTACTTC.

The rearrangement uses TRBV18 and TRBJ1-2; possibly TRBD1 for D (6 bases). V gave up 4 bases and J gave up 7 bases, with 16 bases separating them. Germline V lookup: CDR1 KGHSH, CDR2 LQKENI. The CDR3 totals 14 residues. CDR3 loop: CASSLVRQESGYTF. Here the CDR3 DNA reads TGTGCCAGCTCACTAGTTCGACAGGAGAGTGGCTACACCTTC.

This chain connects TRBV11-2 to TRBJ1-1; D remains unclear. Germline V gene sequence: CDR1 SGHAT, CDR2 FQNNGV. The CDR3 runs to 13 residues. With 3 bases removed from V and 4 bases from J, the gap between germline ends came to 9 bases. CDR3 protein: CASSLSSPTEAFF. The DNA for the CDR3 is TGTGCCAGCAGCTTGTCCAGCCCCACTGAAGCTTTCTTT. Drawing the rest from reference TRBV11-2 and TRBJ1-1, the complete variable domain is EAGVAQSPRYKIIEKRQSVAFWCNPISGHATLYWYQQILGQGPKLLIQFQNNGVVDDSQLPKDRFSAERLKGVDSTLKIQPAKLEDSAVYLCASSLSSPTEAFFGQGTRLTVV.

This chain uses TRBV9 with TRBJ2-5, with 8 bases fitting TRBD1. Germline V gene lookup returns CDR1 SGDLS and CDR2 YYNGEE. This CDR3 contains 14 residues. The ends lost 3 bases at V and 5 bases at J; junction bases unmatched: 6. CDR3 amino acids: CASSDQGARETQYF. The CDR3 DNA sequence: TGTGCCAGCAGCGATCAGGGGGCGCGGGAGACCCAGTACTTC.

The genes are TRBV14 and TRBJ1-1; no reliable D call. Germline V gene sequence: CDR1 SGHDN, CDR2 FVKESK. This CDR3 contains 12 residues. Trimming left V 1 base short and J 4 bases short, with 4 bases between. This chain's CDR3 is CASSQGSTEAFF. CDR3 nucleotides: TGTGCCAGCAGCCAAGGTAGCACTGAAGCTTTCTTT.

The rearrangement links TRBV4-3 to TRBJ2-5, with 8 nucleotides matching TRBD2. Germline CDR1 is LGHNA and CDR2 is YSLEER. This CDR3 spans 17 amino acids. V dropped 0 bases and J dropped 0; count of bases not matched to a gene: 6. The CDR3 loop reads CASSQDYSGGHQETQYF. The CDR3 region has the DNA TGCGCCAGCAGCCAAGATTACAGCGGGGGACACCAAGAGACCCAGTACTTC.

The V call is TRBV15, the J call TRBJ2-3; 10 bases line up with TRBD2. The CDR3 totals 16 residues. V trimming: 2 bases; J trimming: 1 base; junction bases outside the gene matches: 3. Germline V gene lookup returns CDR1 LNHNV and CDR2 YYDKDF (reference sequence). CDR3 DNA sequence: TGTGCCACCAGCAGACCAAGCGGGGGGGGCACAGATACGCAGTATTTT. It specifies CATSRPSGGGTDTQYF.

This clonotype is a singleton in its sample. The chain joins TRBV27 to TRBJ1-6; D is undetermined. Deletions cut 1 base from V and 9 bases from J, with 13 bases between. The germline gives CDR1 MNHEY, CDR2 SMNVEV (reference sequence). CDR3 length: 15 residues. The CDR3 protein is CASSLWWAVGSPLHF. DNA of the CDR3: TGTGCCAGCAGTTTATGGTGGGCGGTCGGTTCACCCCTCCACTTT.

The chain uses TRBV3-1 and TRBJ1-1, with D unresolved. This CDR3 comprises 12 residues. V was trimmed by 0 bases and J by 11 bases, leaving 10 bases between them. CDR1 and CDR2 (germline): LGHDT, YNNKEL (reference sequence). CDR3 DNA sequence: TGTGCCAGCAGCCAAGACGGGTACATTGCTTTCTTT. Protein product: CASSQDGYIAFF.

The table lists this clonotype with a count of one. The chain joins TRBV20-1 to TRBJ2-3; TRBD2 agrees at 11 bases. CDR1 DFQATT and CDR2 SNEGSKA come from the germline V gene (reference sequence). CDR3 length equals 15 residues. Trimming at V came to 8 bases and at J to 5 bases, leaving 12 bases not matched to a gene. The CDR3 loop is CSSFIAGGPEDTQYF. The CDR3 DNA sequence: TGCAGTTCCTTTATAGCGGGGGGGCCAGAAGATACGCAGTATTTT.

Here the CDR3 DNA reads TGTGCCTGGAGTGTAACGGGTTTCTATGGCTACACCTTC. This gives the protein CAWSVTGFYGYTF. The rearrangement joins TRBV30 to TRBJ1-2, with D hard to call. The V end was cut by 0 bases, the J end by 4 bases, with 9 bases between. The CDR3 is 13 amino acids. Germline assignment: CDR1 GTSNPN and CDR2 SVGIG (reference sequence).

Only one count was recorded for this clonotype. The J gene is TRBJ2-2, the V gene TRBV5-6; D gene unclear. V was pared by 3 bases and J by 2 bases, with 11 bases between. The CDR3 covers 15 residues. Per the germline V gene, CDR1 is SGHDT and CDR2 is YYEEEE. This CDR3 is CASSSNRPNTGELFF. Written as DNA, the CDR3 is TGTGCCAGCAGCTCGAACCGACCCAACACCGGGGAGCTGTTTTTT.